A selection of T cell receptor beta chains follows, all from one sample in a study of T cell responses to AZD1222 COVID-19 vaccine. Method: immunoSEQ multiplex PCR; TCRdb's copy keeps in-frame clones and lacks some. Of 100,000 to 150,000 clones in the sample, about nine tenths are singletons; the top ten hold around 7.8%. Source: peripheral blood, taken on day 0 of AZD1222 vaccination. Every receptor here comes from an adult in good health. The CDR3 runs from the conserved cysteine through the conserved F or W.

cdr3_aa | v_call
CASLKKGQGYHQPQHF | TRBV19
CASSPSPAVNYGYTF | TRBV4-1
CASSLSYEQYF | TRBV3-1/TRBV3-2
CASSQTGGKQYF | TRBV3-1/TRBV3-2
CATSDFAAGRLTGELFF | TRBV24-1
CASSKSGSGTDTQYF | TRBV19
CASSLTGAGYGYTF | TRBV5-1
CASWAGGFYEQYF | TRBV28
CASSLLTTEYNEQFF | TRBV28
CASSQVGPPSNQPQHF | TRBV4-1
CASSDSRDGQAFF | TRBV6-4
CASSPDLGQTIEEVYEQYF | TRBV18
CASSPSTVPNTEAFF | TRBV18
CASSQSHLANGYTF | TRBV3-1/TRBV3-2
CASSSAGLGETQYF | TRBV7-8
CASSSNRGQLSGNTIYF | TRBV28
CASSLFGTRTYEQYF | TRBV27
CATLGWVTRYF | TRBV27
CASSPDTGYGYTF | TRBV18
CSARDWDEQFF | TRBV20-1
CASSPTGQGTEAFF | TRBV10-1
CASSFLEGINQPQHF | TRBV6-7
CASSLEGPHEQYF | TRBV7-9
CSVQQTGQGQPQHF | TRBV29-1
CASSWDVNTGELFF | TRBV27
CAISDSAAIEQYF | TRBV10-3
CASSFYRSNEQFF | TRBV28
CASSHFPAPNTQYF | TRBV14
CASSLGTGGAYEQYF | TRBV5-1
CASSTRGRIGNTIYF | TRBV6-6
CTSSQDSNPVDTQYF | TRBV1
CAQLRGGSNTEAFF | TRBV19
CASSEPAGETYEQYF | TRBV6-1
CASSLTTSGSSRTGELFF | TRBV7-8
CATSDPGLAGTGELFF | TRBV24-1
CASSLPEYTGELFF | TRBV28
CATSGGTGGPDTEAFF | TRBV24-1
CASSPGSYNSPLHF | TRBV7-6
CASSPGNRRSNQPQHF | TRBV18
CASSSGKLTLTRDYGYTF | TRBV27
CASSPGVDYEQYF | TRBV5-4